This T cell receptor beta chain was sequenced for a study of preoperative IRX-2 immunotherapy in early breast cancer. As for treatment: preoperative locoregional IRX-2 cytokine immunotherapy. The J segment lost 7 bases and the V segment lost 10 bases, leaving 17 bases of the junction unmatched. Per germline, CDR1 MNHGY and CDR2 SAAAGT. The CDR3 covers 15 residues. The repertoire was sequenced with immunoSEQ multiplex PCR; TCRdb's copy has only in-frame clones and lacks some. The table records about 32,000 clones, under 85% of them present only once. Material: lymph node tissue, obtained from a patient treated with IRX-2 immunotherapy. The chain is built from TRBV6-8 and TRBJ2-5, with 8 bases matching TRBD2. The source of this sequence is a human donor with breast cancer. CDR3: CANIDGRAGIGTQYF. The CDR3 DNA follows: TGTGCCAACATTGACGGGAGGGCCGGAATTGGGACCCAGTACTTC.